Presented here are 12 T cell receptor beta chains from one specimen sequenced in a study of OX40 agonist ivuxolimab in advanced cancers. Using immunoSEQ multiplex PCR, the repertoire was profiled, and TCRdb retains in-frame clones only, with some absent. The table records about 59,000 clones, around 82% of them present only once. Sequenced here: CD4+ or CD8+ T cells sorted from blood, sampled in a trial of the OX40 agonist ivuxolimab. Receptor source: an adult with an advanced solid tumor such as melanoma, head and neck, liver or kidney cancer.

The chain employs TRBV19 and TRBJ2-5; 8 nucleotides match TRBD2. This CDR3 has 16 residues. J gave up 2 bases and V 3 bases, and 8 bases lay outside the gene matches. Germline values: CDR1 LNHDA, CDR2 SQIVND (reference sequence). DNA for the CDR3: TGTGCCAGTAGTATCGTTGGCGGGGGGCCTCAAGAGACCCAGTACTTC. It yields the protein CASSIVGGGPQETQYF.

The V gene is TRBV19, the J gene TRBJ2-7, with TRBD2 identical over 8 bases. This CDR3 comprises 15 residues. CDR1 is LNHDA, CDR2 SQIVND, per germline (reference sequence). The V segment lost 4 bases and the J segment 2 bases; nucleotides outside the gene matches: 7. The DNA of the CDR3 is TGTGCCAGTAGTAGGGGAGCGGGAGACGCCTACGAGCAGTACTTC. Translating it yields CASSRGAGDAYEQYF.

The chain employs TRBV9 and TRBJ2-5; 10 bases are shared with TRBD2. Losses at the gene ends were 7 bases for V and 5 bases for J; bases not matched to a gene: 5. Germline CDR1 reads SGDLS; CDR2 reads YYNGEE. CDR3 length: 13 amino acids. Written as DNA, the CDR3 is TGTGCCAGCGCCCAAGCGGGAGGGGAGACCCAGTACTTC. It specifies CASAQAGGETQYF. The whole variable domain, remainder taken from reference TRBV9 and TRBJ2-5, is DSGVTQTPKHLITATGQRVTLRCSPRSGDLSVYWYQQSLDQGLQFLIQYYNGEERAKGNILERFSAQQFPDLHSELNLSSLELGDSALYFCASAQAGGETQYFGPGTRLLVL.

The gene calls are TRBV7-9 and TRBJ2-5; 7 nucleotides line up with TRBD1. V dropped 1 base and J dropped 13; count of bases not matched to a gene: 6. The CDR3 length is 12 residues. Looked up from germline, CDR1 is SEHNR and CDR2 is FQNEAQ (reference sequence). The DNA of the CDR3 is TGTGCCAGCAGCTTAGAATCTGAGGGGGCGTACTTC. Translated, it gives CASSLESEGAYF.

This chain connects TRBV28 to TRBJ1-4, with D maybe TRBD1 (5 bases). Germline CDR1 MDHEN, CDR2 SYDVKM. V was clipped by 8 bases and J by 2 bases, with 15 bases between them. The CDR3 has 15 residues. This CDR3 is CASGVGTGTNEKLFF. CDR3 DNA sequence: TGTGCCAGCGGGGTCGGGACGGGTACTAATGAAAAACTGTTTTTT. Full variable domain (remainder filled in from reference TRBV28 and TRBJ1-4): DVKVTQSSRYLVKRTGEKVFLECVQDMDHENMFWYRQDPGLGLRLIYFSYDVKMKEKGDIPEGYSVSREKKERFSLILESASTNQTSMYLCASGVGTGTNEKLFFGSGTQLSVL.

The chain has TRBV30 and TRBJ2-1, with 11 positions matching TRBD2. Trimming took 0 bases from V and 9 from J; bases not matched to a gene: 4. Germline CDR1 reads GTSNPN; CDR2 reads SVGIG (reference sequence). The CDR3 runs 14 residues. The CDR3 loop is CAWSVGLAVVEQFF. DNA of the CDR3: TGTGCCTGGAGTGTGGGACTAGCGGTTGTTGAGCAGTTCTTC.

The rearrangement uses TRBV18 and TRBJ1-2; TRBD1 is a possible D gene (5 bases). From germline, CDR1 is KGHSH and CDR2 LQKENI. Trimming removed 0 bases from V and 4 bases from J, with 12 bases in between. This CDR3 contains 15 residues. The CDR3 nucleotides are TGTGCCAGCTCACCACCTGAAAGGGGCATCTATGGCTACACCTTC. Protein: CASSPPERGIYGYTF. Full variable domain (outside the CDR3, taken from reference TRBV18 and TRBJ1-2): NAGVMQNPRHLVRRRGQEARLRCSPMKGHSHVYWYRQLPEEGLKFMVYLQKENIIDESGMPKERFSAEFPKEGPSILRIQQVVRGDSAAYFCASSPPERGIYGYTFGSGTRLTVV.

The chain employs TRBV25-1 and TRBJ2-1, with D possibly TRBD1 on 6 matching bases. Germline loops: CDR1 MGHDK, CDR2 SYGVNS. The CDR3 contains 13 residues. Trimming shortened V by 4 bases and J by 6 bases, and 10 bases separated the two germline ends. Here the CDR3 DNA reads TGTGCCAGCAGTGCTATAGGGGGCAATGAGCAGTTCTTC. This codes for CASSAIGGNEQFF.

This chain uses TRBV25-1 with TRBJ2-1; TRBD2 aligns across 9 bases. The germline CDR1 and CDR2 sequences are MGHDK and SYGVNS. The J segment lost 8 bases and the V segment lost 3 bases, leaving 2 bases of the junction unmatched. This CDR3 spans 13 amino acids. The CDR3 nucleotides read TGTGCCAGCAGTGAGGTAGCGGGGGATGAGCAGTTCTTC. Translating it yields CASSEVAGDEQFF.

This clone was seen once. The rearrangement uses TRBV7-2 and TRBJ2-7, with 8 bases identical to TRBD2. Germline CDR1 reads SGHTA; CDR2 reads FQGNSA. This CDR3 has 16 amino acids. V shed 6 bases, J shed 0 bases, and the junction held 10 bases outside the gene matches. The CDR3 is CASRNSGGDYSYEQYF. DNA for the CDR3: TGTGCCAGCAGGAACTCGGGGGGGGATTACTCCTACGAGCAGTACTTC.

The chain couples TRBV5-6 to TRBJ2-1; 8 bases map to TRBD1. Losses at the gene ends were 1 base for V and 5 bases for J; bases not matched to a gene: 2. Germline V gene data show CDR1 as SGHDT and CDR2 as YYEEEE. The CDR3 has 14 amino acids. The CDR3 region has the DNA TGTGCCAGCAGCTTGCCGGGACAGGACAATGAGCAGTTCTTC. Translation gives CASSLPGQDNEQFF.

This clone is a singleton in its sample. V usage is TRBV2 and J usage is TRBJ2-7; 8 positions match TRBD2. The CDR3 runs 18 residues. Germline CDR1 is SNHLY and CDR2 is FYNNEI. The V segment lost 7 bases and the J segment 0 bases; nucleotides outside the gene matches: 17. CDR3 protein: CASISDSSGDYSSYEQYF. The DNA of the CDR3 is TGTGCCAGCATTTCGGATAGTAGCGGGGATTATAGCTCCTACGAGCAGTACTTC. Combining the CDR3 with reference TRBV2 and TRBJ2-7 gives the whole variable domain EPEVTQTPSHQVTQMGQEVILRCVPISNHLYFYWYRQILGQKVEFLVSFYNNEISEKSEIFDDQFSVERPDGSNFTLKIRSTKLEDSAMYFCASISDSSGDYSSYEQYFGPGTRLTVT.